This T cell receptor beta chain was profiled in a study of blood T cell repertoires in COVID-19. Libraries were prepared by immunoSEQ multiplex PCR; TCRdb keeps only in-frame clonotypes and omits some of them. Found here are 110,000 to 150,000 clones, 85% of them singletons; the top ten hold under 3%. This CDR3 is built from 14 residues. Germline V gene sequence: CDR1 SGHTS, CDR2 YDEGEE. Trimming cost V 3 bases and J 4 bases; bases outside gene matches: 4. Material: peripheral blood. The TCR comes from a man aged 50-60 years with acute or convalescent COVID-19. The chain carries TRBV5-8 and TRBJ2-7; the match to TRBD1 covers 10 bases. Written as DNA, the CDR3 is TGTGCCAGCAGCTGGAGGACAGGGGGATACGAGCAGTACTTC. Protein product: CASSWRTGGYEQYF.